These T cell receptor beta chains were read from a single sample in a study of blood T cell repertoires in COVID-19. Method: immunoSEQ multiplex PCR; TCRdb's copy keeps in-frame clones and lacks some. The data show around 360,000 clones, approximately 89% seen once. The specimen was PBMCs or T cells enriched from blood (not recorded which). Every receptor here comes from a man aged 40-55 years in a cohort exposed to, infected with or recovered from COVID-19 (not recorded which). Both conserved end residues are part of each CDR3. The D gene is left open where the match is weak. Clone size is shown for a subset of rows, as once, few, many or a class of expanded clone.

j_gene | v_gene | abundance | d_gene | CDR3nt | CDR3aa
TRBJ2-3 | TRBV27 | NA | TRBD2 | TGTGCCAGCAGTTTATTGTCTAGCGGGAGCACAGATACGCAGTATTTT | CASSLLSSGSTDTQYF
TRBJ2-5 | TRBV19 | NA | NA | TGTGCCAGTAGTATCTCAGAGACCCAGTACTTC | CASSISETQYF
TRBJ2-3 | TRBV3-1/TRBV3-2 | NA | TRBD2 | TGTGCCAGCAGCCCCCCAGCGGGACGGGCAGATACGCAGTATTTT | CASSPPAGRADTQYF
TRBJ2-7 | TRBV18 | NA | TRBD1 | TGTGCCAGCTCACCACCGGGACAGGGTTTTCGGAGCTCCTACGAGCAGTACTTC | CASSPPGQGFRSSYEQYF
TRBJ1-3 | TRBV2 | NA | NA | TGTGCCAGCAGTGAACGCCCAGGGCAGGACACCATATATTTT | CASSERPGQDTIYF
TRBJ2-5 | TRBV5-1 | NA | NA | TGCGCCAGCAGCTTGCTACAGCACCAAGAGACCCAGTACTTC | CASSLLQHQETQYF
TRBJ1-1 | TRBV7-9 | NA | NA | TGTGCCAGCAGCTACGGGACACTGAACACTGAAGCTTTCTTT | CASSYGTLNTEAFF
TRBJ2-3 | TRBV6-5 | NA | NA | TGTGCCAGCAGCAACAGGGTGGGCACAGATACGCAGTATTTT | CASSNRVGTDTQYF
TRBJ2-2 | TRBV30 | NA | NA | TGTGCCTGGAGTGTAACCTTCCCTTCTAGTGTCGGCACCGGGGAGCTGTTTTTT | CAWSVTFPSSVGTGELFF
TRBJ1-5 | TRBV18 | NA | NA | TGTGCCAGCTCAACAGGGCACGGGCAGCCCCAGCATTTT | CASSTGHGQPQHF
TRBJ2-3 | TRBV18 | NA | NA | TGTGCCAGCTCGCGGGGCCCCGGGGTCAGCACAGATACGCAGTATTTT | CASSRGPGVSTDTQYF
TRBJ1-1 | TRBV5-1 | once | TRBD1 | TGCGCCAGCAGCCCAAACCCACCGGGACAGGGTTCCACTGAAGCTTTCTTT | CASSPNPPGQGSTEAFF
TRBJ1-5 | TRBV2 | NA | NA | TGTGCCAGCACACGGGGGGGGAATCAGCCCCAGCATTTT | CASTRGGNQPQHF
TRBJ2-7 | TRBV2 | NA | TRBD2 | TGTGCCAGCAGTGAACCCTACCGACCGGGACTAGCGGGAGGGCCGGTGGAGCAGTACTTC | CASSEPYRPGLAGGPVEQYF
TRBJ2-7 | TRBV5-1 | NA | TRBD2 | TGCGCCAGCAGCTTGGGCCCCACTAGCGGGAGAGGCTACGAGCAGTACTTC | CASSLGPTSGRGYEQYF
TRBJ1-1 | TRBV6-5 | NA | NA | TGTGCCAGCAGTTATCGTTTGGGAGGGGACACTGAAGCTTTCTTT | CASSYRLGGDTEAFF
TRBJ2-1 | TRBV10-3 | NA | TRBD2 | TGTGCCATCAGGGGCCCCCTAGCGGGAGGGGGCAATGAGCAGTTCTTC | CAIRGPLAGGGNEQFF
TRBJ1-2 | TRBV3-1/TRBV3-2 | NA | NA | TGTGCCAGCAGCCAAGACAGGGTGCATGGCTACACCTTC | CASSQDRVHGYTF
TRBJ1-4 | TRBV27 | NA | TRBD1 | TGTGCCAGCAGGGGGACAGGTGGGGTCGAAAAACTGTTTTTT | CASRGTGGVEKLFF
TRBJ1-3 | TRBV6-5 | once | TRBD1 | TGTGCCAGCAAGGGGACAGCGATCCGAAACACCATATATTTT | CASKGTAIRNTIYF
TRBJ2-7 | TRBV20-1 | NA | TRBD2 | TGCAGTGCTAGTGGTTCTCTAGCGGGAGACGAGCAGTACTTC | CSASGSLAGDEQYF
TRBJ1-5 | TRBV15 | NA | TRBD1 | TGTGCCACCAGCAGAGACAAGGACAGGGGCTTTCAGCCCCAGCATTTT | CATSRDKDRGFQPQHF
TRBJ2-2 | TRBV7-8 | NA | TRBD1 | TGTGCCAGCAGCCTAGACGACAGGGGAAAGAACACCGGGGAGCTGTTTTTT | CASSLDDRGKNTGELFF
TRBJ1-4 | TRBV7-9 | NA | NA | TGTGCCAGCAGCTCAGGACCTGGGAGGGGTGAAAAACTGTTTTTT | CASSSGPGRGEKLFF
TRBJ2-2 | TRBV4-2 | NA | TRBD2 | TGTGCCAGCAGCCAAGAACCTAGCGGGAGGACAAACACCGGGGAGCTGTTTTTT | CASSQEPSGRTNTGELFF
TRBJ1-2 | TRBV19 | NA | TRBD1 | TGTGCCAGTATAAGCTGGGCCGGGACAGGGGGCGCGATGAGCTACACCTTC | CASISWAGTGGAMSYTF
TRBJ2-7 | TRBV27 | NA | TRBD2 | TGTGCCAGCAGTTTGATCACTAGCGGGAGGGTACAGCAGTACTTC | CASSLITSGRVQQYF
TRBJ2-3 | TRBV7-6 | once | NA | TGTGCCAGCAGCTTAGCGCAGACAGGGGAGGGAGATACGCAGTATTTT | CASSLAQTGEGDTQYF
TRBJ2-7 | TRBV5-1 | few | NA | TGCGCCAGCAGCTTGGAAAGCGGATACTACGAGCAGTACTTC | CASSLESGYYEQYF
TRBJ2-3 | TRBV7-9 | NA | NA | TGTGCCAGCAGCGTGACAGGAGATACGCAGTATTTT | CASSVTGDTQYF
TRBJ1-5 | TRBV5-1 | NA | TRBD1 | TGCGCCAGCAGCTCTACAGGGGGCGGTCAGCCCCAGCATTTT | CASSSTGGGQPQHF
TRBJ2-7 | TRBV28 | NA | NA | TGTGCCAGCACCCAACCGCGGGTCGACGAGCAGTACTTC | CASTQPRVDEQYF
TRBJ2-7 | TRBV5-1 | NA | TRBD1 | TGCGCCAGCAGCTTGTGGCAGGGGGCTCACGAGCAGTACTTC | CASSLWQGAHEQYF
TRBJ2-7 | TRBV5-1 | NA | NA | TGCGCCAGCAGCTTCGCTAGCCATCGCCACGAGCAGTACTTC | CASSFASHRHEQYF
TRBJ2-7 | TRBV7-9 | NA | NA | TGTGCCAGCAGCTTAGCGCTTTGGGAAACTAGTCTCTACGAGCAGTACTTC | CASSLALWETSLYEQYF
TRBJ2-2 | TRBV10-1 | NA | NA | TGCGCCAGCAGTGAGTGGACACTGAACACCGGGGAGCTGTTTTTT | CASSEWTLNTGELFF
TRBJ2-2 | TRBV30 | NA | NA | TGTGCCTGGTCCGGGACTCCCCAGTACAAGCTGTTTTTT | CAWSGTPQYKLFF
TRBJ2-3 | TRBV7-9 | NA | NA | TGTGCCAGCAGCCCTAGCGAAGATACGCAGTATTTT | CASSPSEDTQYF
TRBJ1-2 | TRBV5-1 | NA | TRBD1 | TGCGCCAGCAGCTTGGGGGACAGGGACTTGGGCTACACCTTC | CASSLGDRDLGYTF
TRBJ1-4 | TRBV6-5 | NA | NA | TGTGCCAGCAGTTACTCGAGCCAGGGGAAGGAAAAACTGTTTTTT | CASSYSSQGKEKLFF
TRBJ2-7 | TRBV24-1 | NA | NA | TGTGCCACCAGTGATCAATACAGCCGGGGAACGCAGTACTTC | CATSDQYSRGTQYF
TRBJ2-1 | TRBV7-3 | NA | NA | TGTGCCAGCAGCGCCTGGGGGGAGGCAAGAGGGAGTGAGCAGTTCTTC | CASSAWGEARGSEQFF
TRBJ2-4 | TRBV9 | NA | TRBD2 | TGTGCCAGCAGCGTAGACGCGGGAGGGGGAAACATTCAGTACTTC | CASSVDAGGGNIQYF
TRBJ2-1 | TRBV30 | NA | NA | TGTGCCTGGATTACTCACAATGAGCAGTTCTTC | CAWITHNEQFF
TRBJ2-1 | TRBV19 | NA | TRBD1 | TGTGCCAGTAGTATTGGGGCGAGGGACAGGACAGATGAGCAGTTCTTC | CASSIGARDRTDEQFF
TRBJ1-2 | TRBV5-4 | NA | NA | TGTGCCAGCAGCTTGGCAGGAAATGGCTACACCTTC | CASSLAGNGYTF
TRBJ2-7 | TRBV6-5 | once | NA | TGTGCCAGCAAGACTAGCTACGAGCAGTACTTC | CASKTSYEQYF
TRBJ2-7 | TRBV7-8 | NA | TRBD2 | TGTGCCAGCGGAAAATCCGGGACTAGCGGGATCTACGAGCAGTACTTC | CASGKSGTSGIYEQYF
TRBJ2-7 | TRBV6-1 | NA | NA | TGTGCCAGCAGTGAAGGCTTTAGAGGCGAGCAGTACTTC | CASSEGFRGEQYF
TRBJ2-1 | TRBV11-2 | few | TRBD2 | TGTGCCAGCCGGCGGACTAGCGGGAGTTATATTACGGTTTACAATGAGCAGTTCTTC | CASRRTSGSYITVYNEQFF
TRBJ1-5 | TRBV4-1 | few | NA | TGCGCCAGCAGCCAAGACTGGGGAGATCAGCCCCAGCATTTT | CASSQDWGDQPQHF
TRBJ1-1 | TRBV6-5 | NA | NA | TGTGCCAGCAGTAAAAGCAGGGGAAACACTGAAGCTTTCTTT | CASSKSRGNTEAFF
TRBJ1-2 | TRBV19 | few | NA | TGTGCCAGTAGCCTGGACAGCTATGGCTACACCTTC | CASSLDSYGYTF